A selection of T cell receptor beta chains follows, all from one sample in a study of tumor and adjacent non-tumor tissue in lung cancer. TCRdb reprocessed the multiplex PCR reads via MiXCR and lists one record per CDR3 protein. The data contain about 75,000 distinct CDR3 sequences, roughly 70% of them singletons. The sample consisted of distant non-tumor lung tissue. The receptor set was obtained from a woman between 45 and 60 years old with non-small cell lung cancer. Both conserved end residues are trimmed from each CDR3. Only some rows state a clone size, as once, few, many or a class for expanded clones.

TRBV29-1,11,-,TRBJ2-7,SVENTDEGEQY
TRBV12-3/TRBV12-4,13,many,TRBJ1-5,ASSFETGINQPQH
TRBV12-3/TRBV12-4,12,-,TRBJ2-3,ASSLSGSTDTQY
TRBV20-1,9,-,TRBJ2-1,SVYSSNGQF
TRBV28,12,-,TRBJ2-1,ASSSQALYNEQF
TRBV5-6,12,-,TRBJ2-7,ASSWGQGSYEQY
TRBV10-1,7,-,TRBJ1-1,ASRTGAF
TRBV20-1,12,-,TRBJ2-7,SASRECTGYEQY
TRBV10-3,13,-,TRBJ1-3,AITDRGCPGNTTY
TRBV4-3,12,once,TRBJ1-4,ACSHDPREEKLF
TRBV11-2,12,-,TRBJ1-1,ASSSTGKNIEAF
TRBV6-1,13,-,TRBJ2-3,ASSANRGTGDMQY
TRBV6-5,11,many,TRBJ1-1,ASSPGRMTEAF
TRBV28,13,-,TRBJ1-2,ASSTPIISDYGYT
TRBV4-2,10,-,TRBJ2-7,ASSTWSNEQY
TRBV6-5,13,-,TRBJ1-5,ASSYTSGVDQPQH
TRBV6-5,11,-,TRBJ1-2,AGSPGGAYRYT
TRBV6-1,12,-,TRBJ2-1,ASSLVGGVHEHF
TRBV28,12,many,TRBJ2-7,ASSPEPTSREQY